This T cell receptor (beta chain) was profiled in a study of T cells in Graves' hyperthyroidism and ophthalmopathy. This clonotype was seen ten or more times. V lost 4 bases and J 7 bases, leaving 12 bases between the germline ends. Germline V gives CDR1 SGHRS, CDR2 YFSETQ. The CDR3 totals 14 residues. Amplified TCR beta CDR3 regions derived from RNA transcripts. A set of HTBI primers served as the primers for a first-round RT-PCR of the TCR CDR3. MiXCR, run by TCRdb on the multiplex PCR reads, gives a single entry per CDR3 protein. The table shows a few hundred thousand distinct CDR3 sequences, with about 14% occurring only once.

Sequencing was done on a sample of blood. The receptor was isolated from a woman under 40 with Graves' ophthalmopathy. This rearrangement joins TRBV5-1 to TRBJ1-6; D possibly corresponds to TRBD1 (5 bases). The CDR3 loop is CASSGRQQNSPLHF. The DNA of the CDR3 is TGCGCCAGCAGCGGACGACAGCAAAATTCACCCCTCCACTTT. The whole variable domain, remainder taken from reference TRBV5-1 and TRBJ1-6, is KAGVTQTPRYLIKTRGQQVTLSCSPISGHRSVSWYQQTPGQGLQFLFEYFSETQRNKGNFPGRFSGRQFSNSRSEMNVSTLELGDSALYLCASSGRQQNSPLHFGNGTRLTVT.